This record concerns one T cell receptor beta chain sequence. The sample comes from a study of T-cell reconstitution after alpha-beta-depleted transplantation in children. Construction of the TCRbeta library involved unique molecular identifiers. TCRdb reprocessed the PCR reads with MiXCR, giving one entry per CDR3 protein. The sample lists a few hundred thousand distinct CDR3 sequences; roughly a quarter were seen once. J gave up 0 bases and V 1 base, and 3 bases lay outside the gene matches. There are 16 residues in the CDR3. The germline V gene encodes CDR1 SGHVS and CDR2 FQNEAQ. Specimen: PBMCs, collected before TCRalphabeta/CD19-depleted stem cell transplant. The gene calls are TRBV7-8 and TRBJ2-1; 7 bases are a match to TRBD1. The clonotype was recovered from a girl aged 2 to 9 with Fanconi anemia, due to receive a stem cell transplant. The CDR3 is CASSLEGQPSYNEQFF. In DNA form, the CDR3 reads TGTGCCAGCAGCTTAGAGGGACAGCCCTCCTACAATGAGCAGTTCTTC.